This entry lists 5 T cell receptor beta chains sequenced from one sample in a study of blood T cell repertoires in COVID-19. The assay was immunoSEQ multiplex PCR, and TCRdb's table has in-frame clones only and misses some. The sample carries some 170,000 clones, about 80% recorded once. The sequencing input was peripheral blood. These receptors originate from a man aged 55 to 70 with acute or convalescent COVID-19.

This chain joins TRBV5-5 and TRBJ1-2; D is uncertain. V lost 5 bases to trimming and J lost 0 bases, with 11 bases between them. The length of the CDR3 is 14 residues. Germline CDR1 and CDR2: SGHKS and YYEKEE (reference sequence). CDR3 in amino acids: CASRPAGTNYGYTF. CDR3 coding DNA: TGTGCCAGCAGACCCGCAGGAACTAACTATGGCTACACCTTC. Together with reference TRBV5-5 and TRBJ1-2, the CDR3 gives the full variable domain: DAGVTQSPTHLIKTRGQQVTLRCSPISGHKSVSWYQQVLGQGPQFIFQYYEKEERGRGNFPDRFSARQFPNYSSELNVNALLLGDSALYLCASRPAGTNYGYTFGSGTRLTVV.

The gene calls are TRBV10-3 and TRBJ2-1; TRBD1 aligns across 7 bases. V lost 6 bases and J lost 2; bases outside the gene matches: 7. Germline assignment: CDR1 ENHRY and CDR2 SYGVKD. The CDR3 covers 15 residues. CDR3 in amino acids: CAIRDTGAPYNEQFF. The CDR3 DNA reads TGTGCCATCAGGGACACAGGGGCCCCCTACAATGAGCAGTTCTTC.

The rearrangement uses TRBV12-5 and TRBJ2-5; the D gene is possibly TRBD1 (5 bases). Trimming cost V 5 bases and J 1 base, with 11 bases left between them. CDR1 is LGHNT and CDR2 is FRNRAP in the germline V gene. The CDR3 is made up of 14 amino acids. CDR3 coding DNA: TGTGCTAGTGGTAAGGACATCCCCCAAGAGACCCAGTACTTC. It codes for CASGKDIPQETQYF.

The CDR3 loop reads CASSSSPRQGSPQHF. The CDR3 DNA reads as TGTGCCAGCAGCTCCTCCCCCAGGCAGGGAAGCCCCCAGCATTTT. The rearrangement joins TRBV7-8 to TRBJ1-5; the D gene is possibly TRBD1 (5 bases). Between the trimmed V and J ends, which lost 4 bases and 10 bases, there was a span of 20 bases. The CDR3 sequence is 15 residues long. Germline CDR1 SGHVS, CDR2 FQNEAQ.

The CDR3 reads CAWSIGQGFDEQYF. DNA of the CDR3: TGTGCCTGGAGTATCGGGCAGGGGTTCGACGAGCAGTACTTC. The chain employs TRBV30 and TRBJ2-7; TRBD1 might be the D (6 bases). The germline CDR1 and CDR2 sequences are GTSNPN and SVGIG (reference sequence). Trimming stripped 2 bases from V and 5 bases from J, with 16 bases between. CDR3 size: 14 residues.